A selection of T cell receptor beta chains follows, all from one sample in a study of blood T cell repertoires in COVID-19. This table comes from immunoSEQ multiplex PCR, and its TCRdb copy is limited to in-frame clones, with some not included. The table lists 54,000 or so clones, over 80% of them singletons, with around 3.8% in the top ten. The sequenced material came from peripheral blood. The receptors shown here come from a woman older than 75 with acute or convalescent COVID-19. The CDR3 runs from the conserved cysteine through the conserved F or W. The order of the fields is J gene, D gene, V gene, CDR3 protein. A D gene is named only where the DNA matches it firmly.

TRBJ2-7 | TRBD2 | TRBV7-2 | CASSPTPSGAYEQYF
TRBJ2-7 | TRBD1 | TRBV7-9 | CASSIGTVGYEQYF
TRBJ2-7 | - | TRBV2 | CASTEGRGLYEQYF
TRBJ2-7 | - | TRBV2 | CASSENRQAIEHF
TRBJ2-2 | - | TRBV12-5 | CASGPQGPTGELFF
TRBJ1-1 | - | TRBV7-3 | CASSLQENTEAFF
TRBJ2-7 | - | TRBV19 | CASSITAGNEQYF
TRBJ2-7 | TRBD2 | TRBV7-2 | CASSLGGGGLAGGGEQYF
TRBJ2-5 | TRBD1 | TRBV9 | CASSVEAGGQETQYF
TRBJ2-7 | TRBD1 | TRBV27 | CASSLNRGWSYEQYF
TRBJ1-2 | - | TRBV6-6 | CASSYSGRGYGDTF
TRBJ1-6 | - | TRBV2 | CASHTGLRNSPLHF
TRBJ2-5 | TRBD2 | TRBV3-1/TRBV3-2 | CASVSPPAGQETQYF
TRBJ1-1 | - | TRBV3-1/TRBV3-2 | CASSRTTAEAFF